Sequencing of this T cell receptor (beta chain) was carried out in a study of T cell clonotyping in hematopoietic cell transplantation. Findings and caveats of the study: Broader posttransplant TCR repertoire diversity was predicted by graft donor and pretransplant recipient Inverse Simpson Index values. CD4 and CD8 repertoire contributions could not be separated without sorting.

V lost 4 bases to trimming and J lost 2 bases; unmatched junction nucleotides: 11. CDR3 length: 17 residues. Germline CDR1 and CDR2: GTSNPN and SVGIG (reference sequence). In its sample, this clone was seen once. Its antigen is not known. The protocol was immunoSEQ multiplex PCR, while the TCRdb copy is restricted to in-frame clones and leaves out a portion. The sample holds some 30,000 clones; approximately 96% are singletons and the top ten take 1.1% to 1.5%. Sequencing input: peripheral blood mononuclear cells. This TCR was recovered from a middle-aged man in good health. Some clones in this sample may be carry-over from other donors' samples. V gene TRBV30 combines with J gene TRBJ2-1, with 10 positions matching TRBD2. CDR3 nucleotide sequence: TGTGCCTGGATGCGGTTAGCGGGGGGTTTAACCTACAATGAGCAGTTCTTC. Amino acid sequence: CAWMRLAGGLTYNEQFF.